A selection of T cell receptor beta chains follows, all from one sample in a study of T cell responses to AZD1222 COVID-19 vaccine. This table comes from immunoSEQ multiplex PCR, and its TCRdb copy is limited to in-frame clones, with some not included. The data contain over 130,000 clones, 88% of them seen just once; the ten biggest clones take up about 3%. The sequenced sample was peripheral blood, obtained 28 days after the second AZD1222 dose. These receptors were taken from an adult who received the AZD1222 COVID-19 vaccine. Both conserved end residues are part of each CDR3. A D gene is named only where the DNA matches it firmly. Rows may omit the clone size; those that give it use once, few, many or a size class.

clone size: -
J gene: TRBJ1-2
V gene: TRBV7-2
D gene: -
CDR3 DNA: TGTGCCAGCAGCTTTATGGGAGGGGCGACGAAGTATGGCTACACCTTC
CDR3 protein: CASSFMGGATKYGYTF

clone size: -
J gene: TRBJ1-2
V gene: TRBV2
D gene: -
CDR3 DNA: TGTGCCAGCAGTCCTAACTATGGCTACACCTTC
CDR3 protein: CASSPNYGYTF

clone size: -
J gene: TRBJ1-2
V gene: TRBV5-4
D gene: -
CDR3 DNA: TGTGCCAGCAGCTCCCAAGCATCCAGGGGCTACACCTTC
CDR3 protein: CASSSQASRGYTF

clone size: -
J gene: TRBJ2-3
V gene: TRBV10-3
D gene: -
CDR3 DNA: TGTGCCATCAGTGACCGGCGGGATACGCAGTATTTT
CDR3 protein: CAISDRRDTQYF

clone size: -
J gene: TRBJ1-2
V gene: TRBV27
D gene: TRBD1
CDR3 DNA: TGTGCCAGCAGTCTCACGACAGGGTGGACCTATGGCTACACCTTC
CDR3 protein: CASSLTTGWTYGYTF

clone size: -
J gene: TRBJ1-2
V gene: TRBV10-3
D gene: -
CDR3 DNA: TGTGCCATCACTGGGGGCTCTTCTTATGGCTACACCTTC
CDR3 protein: CAITGGSSYGYTF

clone size: once
J gene: TRBJ2-4
V gene: TRBV7-8
D gene: -
CDR3 DNA: TGTGCCAGCAGCGCCGTGAGGGTGGGGCACATTCAGTACTTC
CDR3 protein: CASSAVRVGHIQYF

clone size: once
J gene: TRBJ2-1
V gene: TRBV18
D gene: -
CDR3 DNA: TGTGCCAGCTCATCAGACAATGAGCAGTTCTTC
CDR3 protein: CASSSDNEQFF

clone size: -
J gene: TRBJ2-1
V gene: TRBV28
D gene: TRBD2
CDR3 DNA: TGTGCCAGCCCCCCGGGACTAGCGGAAACCTCCTACAATGAGCAGTTCTTC
CDR3 protein: CASPPGLAETSYNEQFF

clone size: -
J gene: TRBJ1-6
V gene: TRBV6-6
D gene: TRBD1
CDR3 DNA: TGTGCCAGCAGTTACATGACAGGGGGCTGGGAATCACCCCTCCACTTT
CDR3 protein: CASSYMTGGWESPLHF

clone size: few
J gene: TRBJ1-6
V gene: TRBV7-2
D gene: -
CDR3 DNA: TGTGCCAGCAGCCACGCCCAGGATTCACCCCTCCACTTT
CDR3 protein: CASSHAQDSPLHF

clone size: -
J gene: TRBJ2-1
V gene: TRBV15
D gene: -
CDR3 DNA: TGTGCCACCAGCATCCCCCGAGGCGGTTACTACAATGAGCAGTTCTTC
CDR3 protein: CATSIPRGGYYNEQFF

clone size: few
J gene: TRBJ2-2
V gene: TRBV6-1
D gene: -
CDR3 DNA: TGTGCCAGCAGTGAGGTACCCACCGGGGAGCTGTTTTTT
CDR3 protein: CASSEVPTGELFF

clone size: -
J gene: TRBJ1-3
V gene: TRBV7-3
D gene: -
CDR3 DNA: TGTGCCAGCAGCGCCGGGGGAAGGGAGAACACCATATATTTT
CDR3 protein: CASSAGGRENTIYF

clone size: -
J gene: TRBJ1-6
V gene: TRBV5-1
D gene: TRBD1
CDR3 DNA: TGCGCCAGCAGCCCCCAGGGGGGCGAAGATAATTCACCCCTCCACTTT
CDR3 protein: CASSPQGGEDNSPLHF

clone size: -
J gene: TRBJ2-2
V gene: TRBV5-1
D gene: TRBD2
CDR3 DNA: TGCGCCAGCAGGGTTAGCGGGGCCGGGGAGCTGTTTTTT
CDR3 protein: CASRVSGAGELFF

clone size: -
J gene: TRBJ2-5
V gene: TRBV5-1
D gene: -
CDR3 DNA: TGCGCCAGCAGCCGACGAAGTGACCGGCGGGAGACCCAGTACTTC
CDR3 protein: CASSRRSDRRETQYF

clone size: -
J gene: TRBJ2-7
V gene: TRBV7-6
D gene: -
CDR3 DNA: TGTGCCAGCAGCTTATTGGGCGGGACAGCGACCTACGAGCAGTACTTC
CDR3 protein: CASSLLGGTATYEQYF

clone size: -
J gene: TRBJ2-1
V gene: TRBV11-2
D gene: -
CDR3 DNA: TGTGCCAGCAGCTTAGATTCCCTAGTAGGTAATGAGCAGTTCTTC
CDR3 protein: CASSLDSLVGNEQFF

clone size: -
J gene: TRBJ1-4
V gene: TRBV6-5
D gene: TRBD1
CDR3 DNA: TGTGCCAGCAGTTACTTTTCAGGGGGGGAAAAACTGTTTTTT
CDR3 protein: CASSYFSGGEKLFF

clone size: -
J gene: TRBJ1-1
V gene: TRBV9
D gene: -
CDR3 DNA: TGTGCCAGCAGCGTAGGGCCAGGAGGCACTGAAGCTTTCTTT
CDR3 protein: CASSVGPGGTEAFF

clone size: few
J gene: TRBJ1-6
V gene: TRBV4-2
D gene: -
CDR3 DNA: TGTGCCAGCAGCCAAGAAGGCAGGGTGGCTTCACCCCTCCACTTT
CDR3 protein: CASSQEGRVASPLHF

clone size: -
J gene: TRBJ2-1
V gene: TRBV7-2
D gene: -
CDR3 DNA: TGTGCCAGCAGCGATAGCTCCTACAATGAGCAGTTCTTC
CDR3 protein: CASSDSSYNEQFF

clone size: few
J gene: TRBJ2-7
V gene: TRBV19
D gene: TRBD2
CDR3 DNA: TGTGCCAGTAGTATCGGGACTAGCGGGGTAACCTACGAGCAGTACTTC
CDR3 protein: CASSIGTSGVTYEQYF

clone size: -
J gene: TRBJ2-7
V gene: TRBV27
D gene: -
CDR3 DNA: TGTGCCAGCAGTTTCGGGTCGTTGGGGTCCTACGAGCAGTACTTC
CDR3 protein: CASSFGSLGSYEQYF

clone size: -
J gene: TRBJ1-6
V gene: TRBV7-2
D gene: -
CDR3 DNA: TGTGCCAGCAGCTTAGACAGCAGGGGCCCAAATTCACCCCTCCACTTT
CDR3 protein: CASSLDSRGPNSPLHF

clone size: few
J gene: TRBJ1-3
V gene: TRBV7-6
D gene: -
CDR3 DNA: TGTGCCAGCAGCTTACAAACTGGTAGCGCTGGAAACACCATATATTTT
CDR3 protein: CASSLQTGSAGNTIYF

clone size: -
J gene: TRBJ1-5
V gene: TRBV3-1/TRBV3-2
D gene: -
CDR3 DNA: TGTGCCAGCAGCCAAGGCCTTGGGCAGATCAATCAGCCCCAGCATTTT
CDR3 protein: CASSQGLGQINQPQHF

clone size: -
J gene: TRBJ2-7
V gene: TRBV6-2/TRBV6-3
D gene: TRBD1
CDR3 DNA: TGTGCCAGCAGTTACCGGACAGGGCCCACCTACGAGCAGTACTTC
CDR3 protein: CASSYRTGPTYEQYF

clone size: -
J gene: TRBJ2-2
V gene: TRBV28
D gene: TRBD1
CDR3 DNA: TGTGCCAGACAGGGGGCAACCGGGGAGCTGTTTTTT
CDR3 protein: CARQGATGELFF

clone size: -
J gene: TRBJ1-5
V gene: TRBV18
D gene: -
CDR3 DNA: TGTGCCAGCTCACCAACATTAGAGGGGAATCAGCCCCAGCATTTT
CDR3 protein: CASSPTLEGNQPQHF

clone size: -
J gene: TRBJ2-1
V gene: TRBV5-8
D gene: -
CDR3 DNA: TGTGCCAGCAGCTTGGAAGAGAGGCCTCTAGTCTTC
CDR3 protein: CASSLEERPLVF

clone size: -
J gene: TRBJ1-3
V gene: TRBV28
D gene: -
CDR3 DNA: TGTGCCAGCAGCCCACCCTGGACGGATGGAAACACCATATATTTT
CDR3 protein: CASSPPWTDGNTIYF

clone size: -
J gene: TRBJ1-2
V gene: TRBV28
D gene: -
CDR3 DNA: TGTGCCAGCAGTACCTCCGGGACAACCTATGGCTACACCTTC
CDR3 protein: CASSTSGTTYGYTF

clone size: -
J gene: TRBJ1-1
V gene: TRBV28
D gene: -
CDR3 DNA: TGTGCCAGCAGTATTCCCGGGACAGAAGCTTTCTTT
CDR3 protein: CASSIPGTEAFF

clone size: -
J gene: TRBJ2-1
V gene: TRBV6-2/TRBV6-3
D gene: -
CDR3 DNA: TGTGCCAGCAGTGCCCTTACGTGGGGCGAGCAGTTCTTC
CDR3 protein: CASSALTWGEQFF

clone size: once
J gene: TRBJ1-6
V gene: TRBV6-5
D gene: -
CDR3 DNA: TGTGCCAGCCGGGACCTTAATTCACCCCTCCACTTT
CDR3 protein: CASRDLNSPLHF

clone size: -
J gene: TRBJ2-2
V gene: TRBV2
D gene: TRBD2
CDR3 DNA: TGTGCCAGCCTCCTAGCGGGTAACACCGGGGAGCTGTTTTTT
CDR3 protein: CASLLAGNTGELFF

clone size: -
J gene: TRBJ1-2
V gene: TRBV30
D gene: -
CDR3 DNA: TGTGCCTGGAGCCCCAGTGGGGGTGGCTACACCTTC
CDR3 protein: CAWSPSGGGYTF

clone size: -
J gene: TRBJ2-3
V gene: TRBV19
D gene: TRBD1
CDR3 DNA: TGTGCCAGTAGCGGAAAAGCGGGACAGGGGCAGACGCAGTATTTT
CDR3 protein: CASSGKAGQGQTQYF

clone size: -
J gene: TRBJ2-4
V gene: TRBV4-3
D gene: -
CDR3 DNA: TGCGCCAGCAGCCAACAACCCCAGGGGCTAGGCAACATTCAGTACTTC
CDR3 protein: CASSQQPQGLGNIQYF

clone size: -
J gene: TRBJ1-5
V gene: TRBV6-5
D gene: TRBD1
CDR3 DNA: TGTGCCAGCAGTCCGACGACAGGGAGTTCCCCCCAGCATTTT
CDR3 protein: CASSPTTGSSPQHF

clone size: -
J gene: TRBJ2-1
V gene: TRBV5-1
D gene: TRBD1
CDR3 DNA: TGCGCCAGCAGCTTGTCGGGGACAGGGAACAGCAATGAGCAGTTCTTC
CDR3 protein: CASSLSGTGNSNEQFF